The present entry profiles one T cell receptor beta chain with its context. The germline V gene encodes CDR1 SGHVS and CDR2 FQNEAQ. This CDR3 spans 16 amino acids. Deletions cut 5 bases from V and 4 bases from J, with 20 bases between. The sample originates from a study of blood T cell repertoires in COVID-19. The wider study: PBMCs, B-cell-depleted T cells, or T cells were the source of the cDNA or gDNA that made up the material.

As originally analysed: Scientists estimated how many nucleated cells there were by amplifying reference gene primers. Using immunoSEQ multiplex PCR, the repertoire was profiled, and TCRdb retains in-frame clones only, with some absent. V and J calls and clone size follow that table, whereas D and trimming were derived from the DNA. The sample yields roughly 320,000 clones, around 86% seen once. Sequenced input: peripheral blood. This receptor was obtained from a man between 70 and 80 years old with acute or convalescent COVID-19. This chain links TRBV7-8 with TRBJ1-2; D ambiguous. The chain's CDR3 is CASSPGGYANSYGYTF. DNA for the CDR3: TGTGCCAGCAGCCCTGGAGGGTATGCTAACTCCTATGGCTACACCTTC.